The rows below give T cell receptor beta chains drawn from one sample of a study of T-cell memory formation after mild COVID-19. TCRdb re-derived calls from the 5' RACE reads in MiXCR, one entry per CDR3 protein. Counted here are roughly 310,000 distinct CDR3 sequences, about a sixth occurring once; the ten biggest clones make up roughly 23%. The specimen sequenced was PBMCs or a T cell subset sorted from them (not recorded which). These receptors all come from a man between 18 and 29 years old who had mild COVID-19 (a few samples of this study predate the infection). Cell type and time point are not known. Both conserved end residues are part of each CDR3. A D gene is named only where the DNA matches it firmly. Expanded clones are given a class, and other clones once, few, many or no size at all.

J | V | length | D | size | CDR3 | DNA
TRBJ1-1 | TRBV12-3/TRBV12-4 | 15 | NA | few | CASSLSWTVYTEAFF | TGTGCCAGCAGTTTAAGTTGGACAGTATACACTGAAGCTTTCTTT
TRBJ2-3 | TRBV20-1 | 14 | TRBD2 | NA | CSARGGLRADTQYF | TGCAGTGCTAGGGGGGGGTTAAGGGCAGATACGCAGTATTTT
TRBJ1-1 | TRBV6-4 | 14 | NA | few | CASSPVPGDTEAFF | TGTGCCAGCAGTCCCGTCCCGGGTGACACTGAAGCTTTCTTT
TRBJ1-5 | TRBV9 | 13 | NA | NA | CASSVAGNQPQHF | TGTGCCAGCAGCGTAGCAGGGAATCAGCCCCAGCATTTT
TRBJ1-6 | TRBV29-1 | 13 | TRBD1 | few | CSVSIRGDSPLHF | TGCAGCGTTTCGATCAGGGGGGATTCACCCCTCCACTTT
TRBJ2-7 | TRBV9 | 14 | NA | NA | CASSVGSPSAEQYF | TGTGCCAGCAGCGTTGGGTCCCCGTCCGCCGAGCAGTACTTC
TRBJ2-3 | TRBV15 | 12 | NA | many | CATSRGTHTQYF | TGTGCCACCAGCAGAGGAACTCATACGCAGTATTTT
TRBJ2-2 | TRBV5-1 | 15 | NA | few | CASTHGVAGAGELFF | TGCGCCAGCACCCACGGGGTCGCAGGGGCCGGGGAGCTGTTTTTT
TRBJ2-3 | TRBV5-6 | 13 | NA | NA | CASSSGNTDTQYF | TGTGCCAGCAGCTCCGGGAACACAGATACGCAGTATTTT
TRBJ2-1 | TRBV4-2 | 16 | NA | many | CASSVGAGGPYNEQFF | TGTGCCAGCAGCGTTGGGGCCGGGGGTCCCTACAATGAGCAGTTCTTC
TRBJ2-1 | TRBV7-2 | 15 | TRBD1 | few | CASREPGQGVGEQFF | TGTGCCAGCAGGGAACCGGGACAGGGGGTGGGTGAGCAGTTCTTC
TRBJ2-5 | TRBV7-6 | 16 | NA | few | CASSLDLWGEPETQYF | TGTGCCAGCAGCTTAGATCTGTGGGGGGAACCCGAGACCCAGTACTTC
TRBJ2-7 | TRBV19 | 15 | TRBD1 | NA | CASSIRGQGRGEQYF | TGTGCCAGTAGTATCCGCGGACAGGGACGGGGCGAGCAGTACTTC
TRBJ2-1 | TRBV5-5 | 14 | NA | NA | CASSLEVSYNEQFF | TGTGCCAGCAGCTTGGAGGTCTCCTACAATGAGCAGTTCTTC
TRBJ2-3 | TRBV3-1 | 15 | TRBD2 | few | CASSLLGGGTDTQYF | TGTGCCAGCAGCCTCCTCGGCGGGGGGACAGATACGCAGTATTTT
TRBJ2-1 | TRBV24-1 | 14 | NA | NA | CATSGEDSHNEQFF | TGTGCCACCAGTGGGGAGGACTCTCACAATGAGCAGTTCTTC
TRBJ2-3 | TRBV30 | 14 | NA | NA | CAWSVPGGAHTQYF | TGTGCCTGGAGTGTACCTGGGGGGGCACATACGCAGTATTTT
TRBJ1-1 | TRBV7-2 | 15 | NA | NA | CASSLDLGQNTEAFF | TGTGCCAGCAGCTTAGACCTCGGTCAGAACACTGAAGCTTTCTTT
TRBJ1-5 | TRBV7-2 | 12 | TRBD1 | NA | CASSRDRGVTYF | TGTGCCAGCAGCAGGGACAGGGGGGTTACGTACTTT
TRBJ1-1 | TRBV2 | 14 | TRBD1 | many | CASMPAGGWTEAFF | TGTGCCAGCATGCCCGCAGGGGGCTGGACTGAAGCTTTCTTT
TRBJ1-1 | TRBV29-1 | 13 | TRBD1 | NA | CSVFTGQGPEAFF | TGCAGCGTTTTTACGGGACAGGGGCCTGAAGCTTTCTTT
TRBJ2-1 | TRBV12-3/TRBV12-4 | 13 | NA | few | CASSPVGVGEQFF | TGTGCCAGCAGCCCGGTGGGGGTTGGTGAGCAGTTCTTC
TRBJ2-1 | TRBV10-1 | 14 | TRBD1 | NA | CASSEGDRVSEQFF | TGCGCCAGCAGTGAAGGGGACAGGGTTAGTGAGCAGTTCTTC
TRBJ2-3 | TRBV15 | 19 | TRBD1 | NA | CATSRGVGTGGAGLPTQYF | TGTGCCACCAGCAGAGGAGTCGGGACAGGGGGCGCGGGATTGCCTACGCAGTATTTT
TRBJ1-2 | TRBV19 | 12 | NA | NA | CASSILGEGYTF | TGTGCCAGTAGTATTTTGGGGGAAGGCTACACCTTC
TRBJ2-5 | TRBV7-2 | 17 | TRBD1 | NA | CASSPTAWTGVRETQYF | TGTGCCAGCAGCCCAACTGCCTGGACAGGGGTGCGGGAGACCCAGTACTTC
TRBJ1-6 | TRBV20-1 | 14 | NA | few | CSAPREGSNSPLHF | TGCAGTGCCCCGAGGGAGGGTAGTAATTCACCCCTCCACTTT
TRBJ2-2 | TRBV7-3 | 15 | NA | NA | CASSLTGFGSGELFF | TGTGCCAGCAGCTTAACAGGATTTGGGTCCGGGGAGCTGTTTTTT
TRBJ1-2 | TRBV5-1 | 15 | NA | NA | CASSLEGRLHYGYTF | TGCGCCAGCAGCTTGGAGGGCAGGTTACACTATGGCTACACCTTC
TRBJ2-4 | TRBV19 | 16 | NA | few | CASSGLQGLAKNIQYF | TGTGCCAGTAGTGGGCTACAGGGCCTAGCCAAAAACATTCAGTACTTC
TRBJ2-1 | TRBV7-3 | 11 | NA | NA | CASSLKGEQFF | TGTGCCAGCAGCTTAAAGGGTGAGCAGTTCTTC
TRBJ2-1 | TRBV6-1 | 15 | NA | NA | CASSVGTSSYNEQFF | TGTGCCAGCAGTGTCGGCACAAGCTCCTACAATGAGCAGTTCTTC
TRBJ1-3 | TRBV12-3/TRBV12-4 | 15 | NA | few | CASSLAWRYRNTIYF | TGTGCCAGCAGTTTAGCGTGGAGATACAGAAACACCATATATTTT
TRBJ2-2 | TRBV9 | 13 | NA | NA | CASSVGVTGELFF | TGTGCCAGCAGCGTAGGGGTCACCGGGGAGCTGTTTTTT
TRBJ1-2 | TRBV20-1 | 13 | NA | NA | CSALEGQTSGYTF | TGCAGTGCCTTAGAAGGACAGACTTCTGGCTACACCTTC
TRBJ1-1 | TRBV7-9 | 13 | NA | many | CASDWGRATEAFF | TGTGCCAGCGATTGGGGCAGGGCCACTGAAGCTTTCTTT
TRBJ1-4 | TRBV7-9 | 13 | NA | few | CAISGGEYEKLFF | TGTGCCATCAGTGGAGGGGAGTATGAAAAACTGTTTTTT
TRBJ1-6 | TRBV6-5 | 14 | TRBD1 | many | CASSYAQGVSPLHF | TGTGCCAGCAGTTACGCACAGGGGGTCTCACCCCTCCACTTT
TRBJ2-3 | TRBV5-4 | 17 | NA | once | CASSPGGRGRGTDTQYF | TGTGCCAGCAGCCCAGGGGGGCGGGGGCGAGGCACAGATACGCAGTATTTT
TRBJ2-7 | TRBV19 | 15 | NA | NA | CASSIRHSSSYEQYF | TGTGCCAGTAGTATTCGACATAGTTCCTCCTACGAGCAGTACTTC
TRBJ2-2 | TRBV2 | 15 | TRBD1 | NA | CASSSQQGDTGELFF | TGTGCCAGCTCATCTCAACAGGGGGACACCGGGGAGCTGTTTTTT
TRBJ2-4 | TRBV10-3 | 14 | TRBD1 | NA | CAIRAGTGKDIQYF | TGTGCCATCAGGGCCGGGACAGGGAAGGACATTCAGTACTTC
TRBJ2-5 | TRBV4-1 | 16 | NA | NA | CASSQNLWAIQETQYF | TGCGCCAGCAGCCAAAATCTCTGGGCTATACAAGAGACCCAGTACTTC
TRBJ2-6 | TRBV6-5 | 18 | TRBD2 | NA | CASSPNGAGVSGANVLTF | TGTGCCAGCAGTCCGAACGGAGCGGGGGTTTCTGGGGCCAACGTCCTGACTTTC
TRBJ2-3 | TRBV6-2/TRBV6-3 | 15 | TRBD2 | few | CASSYSTSGYRTQYF | TGTGCCAGCAGTTACTCGACTAGCGGGTATCGGACGCAGTATTTT
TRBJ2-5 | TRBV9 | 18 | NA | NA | CASSVQPIDREVGETQYF | TGTGCCAGCAGCGTCCAACCTATCGACAGGGAGGTGGGTGAGACCCAGTACTTC
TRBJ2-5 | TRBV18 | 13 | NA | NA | CASSPTNQETQYF | TGTGCCAGCTCACCTACTAATCAAGAGACCCAGTACTTC
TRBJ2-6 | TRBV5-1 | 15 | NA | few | CASKLGATGANVLTF | TGCGCCAGCAAACTAGGGGCCACTGGGGCCAACGTCCTGACTTTC
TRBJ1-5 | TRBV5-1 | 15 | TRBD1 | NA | CASSPNTGDDQPQHF | TGCGCCAGCAGCCCCAATACAGGGGATGATCAGCCCCAGCATTTT
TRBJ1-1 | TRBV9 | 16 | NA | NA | CASSPLQISAATEAFF | TGTGCCAGCAGCCCCCTTCAAATTTCAGCGGCAACTGAAGCTTTCTTT
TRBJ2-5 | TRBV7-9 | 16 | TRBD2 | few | CASSGRQREGQETQYF | TGTGCCAGCAGCGGGCGCCAGCGGGAGGGACAAGAGACCCAGTACTTC
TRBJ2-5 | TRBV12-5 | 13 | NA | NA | CASARGAGETQYF | TGTGCTAGTGCTCGGGGGGCCGGGGAGACCCAGTACTTC
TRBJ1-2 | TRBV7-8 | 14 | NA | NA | CASSLDSGKNGYTF | TGTGCCAGCAGCTTGGATTCCGGGAAAAATGGCTACACCTTC